This is a list of T cell receptor beta chains from one sample in a study of immune reconstitution after stem cell transplant in scleroderma. TCRdb re-analysed the RT-PCR reads in MiXCR, keeping a single row per CDR3 protein. The top ten clones hold 7.5% to 10% of a sample with around 3,000 distinct CDR3 sequences, around 8.5% of them seen once. Sample collection was performed before or after autologous hematopoietic stem cell transplantation (not recorded which). Receptors were obtained from a female donor with systemic sclerosis. Both conserved end residues are part of each CDR3. The D gene is left open where the match is weak. Expanded clones are given a class, and other clones once, few, many or no size at all.

abundance	v_gene	j_gene	d_gene	CDR3aa	CDR3nt
medium-sized	TRBV20-1	TRBJ1-1	TRBD1	CSASLDRGNTEAFF	TGCAGTGCTAGTCTCGACAGGGGGAACACTGAAGCTTTCTTT
medium-sized	TRBV6-5	TRBJ2-2	NA	CASSVEYRVAGELFF	TGTGCCAGCAGTGTAGAATACAGGGTAGCCGGGGAGCTGTTTTTT
medium-sized	TRBV29-1	TRBJ1-1	TRBD1	CSVERQTGGWDTEAFF	TGCAGCGTTGAAAGGCAGACAGGGGGCTGGGACACTGAAGCTTTCTTT
NA	TRBV2	TRBJ2-1	NA	CASSEGVEQFF	TGTGCCAGCAGTGAGGGGGTTGAGCAGTTCTTC
medium-sized	TRBV2	TRBJ2-7	NA	CASSVRGEQYF	TGTGCCAGCAGTGTGCGAGGCGAGCAGTACTTC
medium-sized	TRBV2	TRBJ1-1	TRBD1	CASSVDRDRRAFF	TGTGCCAGCAGTGTGGATAGGGACAGGCGAGCTTTCTTT
NA	TRBV5-1	TRBJ2-7	TRBD2	CASSRGTSGGFYEQYF	TGCGCCAGCAGCAGGGGGACTAGCGGGGGGTTCTACGAGCAGTACTTC
medium-sized	TRBV20-1	TRBJ2-7	TRBD1	CSARPGQGLYEQYF	TGCAGTGCTAGGCCGGGACAGGGGCTCTACGAGCAGTACTTC
medium-sized	TRBV28	TRBJ1-5	NA	CASVAIVYSNQPQHF	TGTGCCAGCGTTGCTATAGTCTATAGCAATCAGCCCCAGCATTTT
few	TRBV5-1	TRBJ2-3	NA	CASSLDGGASTDTQYF	TGCGCCAGCAGCCTAGACGGTGGGGCTAGCACAGATACGCAGTATTTT
medium-sized	TRBV20-1	TRBJ1-5	NA	CSARSVGSDQPQHF	TGCAGTGCTAGGTCGGTAGGATCAGATCAGCCCCAGCATTTT
large	TRBV20-1	TRBJ1-4	NA	CSVKQPNEKLFF	TGCAGTGTCAAACAGCCGAATGAAAAACTGTTTTTT
NA	TRBV20-1	TRBJ2-5	NA	CSAKVGSNPQEAQYF	TGCAGTGCTAAGGTTGGCTCTAACCCACAAGAGGCCCAGTACTTC
medium-sized	TRBV20-1	TRBJ2-7	TRBD1	CSARDPGQGLNYEQYF	TGCAGTGCTAGAGATCCCGGACAGGGCTTAAACTACGAGCAGTACTTC
NA	TRBV5-1	TRBJ2-1	NA	CASSLAGLEQFF	TGCGCCAGCAGCCTCGCGGGGCTTGAGCAGTTCTTC
medium-sized	TRBV2	TRBJ2-7	TRBD2	CAPHPGLAGGFSSYEQYF	TGTGCCCCCCACCCAGGACTAGCGGGGGGGTTCAGCTCCTACGAGCAGTACTTC
medium-sized	TRBV29-1	TRBJ2-7	NA	CSVEFGLSPYEQYF	TGCAGCGTTGAGTTTGGGCTTTCGCCCTACGAGCAGTACTTC
medium-sized	TRBV6-1	TRBJ1-1	NA	CASSEGRNTEAFF	TGTGCCAGCAGTGAGGGCAGAAACACTGAAGCTTTCTTT
few	TRBV10-1	TRBJ2-7	NA	CASSGSAVGEQYF	TGCGCCAGCAGTGGTTCGGCAGTGGGGGAGCAGTACTTC
medium-sized	TRBV7-9	TRBJ2-1	NA	CASSPPTSSSYNEQFF	TGTGCCAGCAGCCCCCCGACATCTAGCTCCTACAATGAGCAGTTCTTC
medium-sized	TRBV5-1	TRBJ1-2	TRBD1	CASSWTGQLGYTF	TGCGCCAGCAGCTGGACAGGGCAACTCGGCTACACCTTC
NA	TRBV7-8	TRBJ1-2	NA	CASSLSPRGSYGYTF	TGTGCCAGCAGCTTATCCCCGAGAGGCTCCTATGGCTACACCTTC
medium-sized	TRBV6-2/TRBV6-3	TRBJ2-1	TRBD2	CASSLSGGRYNEQFF	TGTGCCAGCAGTCTTAGCGGGGGTAGATACAATGAGCAGTTCTTC
NA	TRBV5-1	TRBJ1-5	NA	CASSLDGGNQPQHF	TGCGCCAGCAGCTTGGACGGTGGCAATCAGCCCCAGCATTTT
medium-sized	TRBV6-6	TRBJ2-7	NA	CASSPSYEQYF	TGTGCCAGCAGTCCCTCCTACGAGCAGTACTTC
NA	TRBV30	TRBJ2-1	NA	CAWEGSGNSNEQFF	TGTGCCTGGGAGGGAAGCGGAAACTCCAATGAGCAGTTCTTC
medium-sized	TRBV4-1	TRBJ2-7	TRBD2	CASSPGLASEQYF	TGCGCCAGCAGCCCGGGACTAGCAAGCGAGCAGTACTTC
medium-sized	TRBV20-1	TRBJ2-7	TRBD1	CSATPHQGARNEQYF	TGCAGTGCTACCCCGCACCAGGGGGCTAGAAACGAGCAGTACTTC
NA	TRBV20-1	TRBJ1-2	TRBD1	CSARPPTGLAYGYTF	TGCAGTGCTAGACCCCCGACAGGGTTAGCGTATGGCTACACCTTC
few	TRBV5-6	TRBJ2-5	NA	CAEGGESETQYF	TGTGCAGAAGGGGGGGAGTCGGAGACCCAGTACTTC
NA	TRBV5-1	TRBJ2-1	TRBD1	CASSLGRQGAGNEQFF	TGCGCCAGCAGCTTGGGTCGGCAGGGGGCAGGTAATGAGCAGTTCTTC
few	TRBV3-1	TRBJ2-1	NA	CASSQDARYNEQFF	TGTGCCAGCAGCCAAGACGCTAGGTACAATGAGCAGTTCTTC
few	TRBV3-1	TRBJ1-1	NA	CASKGVYEAFF	TGTGCCAGCAAAGGGGTTTATGAAGCTTTCTTT
medium-sized	TRBV20-1	TRBJ1-1	NA	CSARDIDRPNTEAFF	TGCAGTGCTAGAGATATAGACAGACCGAACACTGAAGCTTTCTTT
few	TRBV20-1	TRBJ2-5	TRBD2	CSARVLAGDQETQYF	TGCAGTGCTAGAGTACTAGCGGGGGATCAAGAGACCCAGTACTTC
medium-sized	TRBV5-1	TRBJ2-1	TRBD1	CASSGQGVIGSNNEQFF	TGCGCCAGCAGCGGGCAGGGGGTAATAGGCTCAAACAATGAGCAGTTCTTC
medium-sized	TRBV20-1	TRBJ1-1	TRBD1	CSAYRGRTEAFF	TGCAGTGCTTACAGGGGAAGAACTGAAGCTTTCTTT
NA	TRBV19	TRBJ2-1	NA	CASSIETGDEQFF	TGTGCCAGTAGTATAGAAACGGGCGATGAGCAGTTCTTC
medium-sized	TRBV18	TRBJ2-5	NA	CASSPRTAQETQYF	TGTGCCAGCTCACCACGGACAGCACAAGAGACCCAGTACTTC
few	TRBV5-1	TRBJ2-1	NA	CASSLVSSSYNEQFF	TGCGCCAGCAGCTTGGTCTCGAGCTCCTACAATGAGCAGTTCTTC